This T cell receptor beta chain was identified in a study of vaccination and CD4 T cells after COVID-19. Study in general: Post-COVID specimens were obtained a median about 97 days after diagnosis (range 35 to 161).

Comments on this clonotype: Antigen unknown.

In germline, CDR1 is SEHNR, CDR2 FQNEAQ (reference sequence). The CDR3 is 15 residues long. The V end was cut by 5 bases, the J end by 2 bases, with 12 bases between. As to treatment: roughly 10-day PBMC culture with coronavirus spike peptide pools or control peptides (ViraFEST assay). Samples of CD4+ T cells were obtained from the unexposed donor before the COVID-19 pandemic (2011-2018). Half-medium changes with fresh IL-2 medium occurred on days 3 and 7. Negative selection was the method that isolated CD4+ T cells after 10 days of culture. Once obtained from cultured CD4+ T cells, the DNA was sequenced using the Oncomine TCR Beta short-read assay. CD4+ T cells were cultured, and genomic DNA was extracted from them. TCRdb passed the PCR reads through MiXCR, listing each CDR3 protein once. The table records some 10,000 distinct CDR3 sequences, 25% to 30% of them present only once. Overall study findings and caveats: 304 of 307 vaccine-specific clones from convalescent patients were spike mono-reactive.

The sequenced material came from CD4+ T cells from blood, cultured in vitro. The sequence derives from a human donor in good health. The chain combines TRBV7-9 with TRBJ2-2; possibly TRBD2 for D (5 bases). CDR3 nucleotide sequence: TGTGCCAGCAGCCTGACCGGGATAAACACCGGGGAGCTGTTTTTT. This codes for CASSLTGINTGELFF.